The 18 T cell receptor beta chains below were found in one sample sequenced in a study of blood T cell repertoires in COVID-19. Profiling relied on immunoSEQ multiplex PCR, and the TCRdb table lists in-frame clones only, not all of them. Counted here are about 33,000 clones, around 83% occurring once; the ten biggest clones make up approximately 7%. Sample: peripheral blood. Receptors originate from a human donor in a cohort sampled during active COVID-19.

V and J are TRBV2 and TRBJ1-5, with 12 bases identical to TRBD1. The CDR3 runs 15 residues. The germline CDR1 and CDR2 sequences are SNHLY and FYNNEI. V shed 5 bases and J 7 bases; nucleotides not matched to a gene: 6. The CDR3 is CASSPRDRGRQPQHF. CDR3 sequence (DNA): TGTGCCAGCAGTCCCCGGGACAGGGGGCGGCAGCCCCAGCATTTT. The variable domain in full, with the rest retrieved from reference TRBV2 and TRBJ1-5, is EPEVTQTPSHQVTQMGQEVILRCVPISNHLYFYWYRQILGQKVEFLVSFYNNEISEKSEIFDDQFSVERPDGSNFTLKIRSTKLEDSAMYFCASSPRDRGRQPQHFGDGTRLSIL.

This clone was seen just once. The CDR3 coding sequence is TGTGCCAGCTCACCACGTAGATACAATGAGCAGTTCTTC. Translation gives CASSPRRYNEQFF. This chain links TRBV18 with TRBJ2-1; no firm D call. The ends were cut back, 1 base at V and 4 bases at J, with 5 bases in the middle. The CDR3 sequence is 13 residues long. Per the germline V gene, CDR1 is KGHSH and CDR2 is LQKENI.

This chain connects TRBV27 to TRBJ1-2; D gene ambiguous. Germline V gene lookup returns CDR1 MNHEY and CDR2 SMNVEV (reference sequence). This CDR3 is 15 amino acids long. V was clipped by 3 bases and J by 8 bases, with 19 bases between them. Here the CDR3 DNA reads TGTGCCAGCAGTTTCTCCTATCCTATATCTAGAGGCTACACCTTC. Translation gives CASSFSYPISRGYTF.

The chain recombines TRBV27 with TRBJ1-4; 9 bases are a match to TRBD1. The germline V gene encodes CDR1 MNHEY and CDR2 SMNVEV (reference sequence). CDR3 length equals 18 residues. The J segment lost 3 bases and the V segment lost 6 bases, leaving 14 bases of the junction unmatched. CDR3 DNA sequence: TGTGCCAGCAGGGGCTTGACAGGGGGTCTAAGAGCTAATGAAAAACTGTTTTTT. The encoded protein is CASRGLTGGLRANEKLFF.

Written as DNA, the CDR3 is TGTGCCACCTCGGGAGGGGGCCAGGATACGCAGTATTTT. Its protein is CATSGGGQDTQYF. The chain couples TRBV28 to TRBJ2-3; tentative D call: TRBD2 (8 bases). The CDR3 consists of 13 residues. V lost 10 bases, J lost 6 bases, and 17 bases lay in between. Germline V gene data show CDR1 as MDHEN and CDR2 as SYDVKM.

V gene TRBV29-1 combines with J gene TRBJ1-1; the D is unclear. Germline CDR1 SQVTM, CDR2 ANQGSEA. V shed 4 bases and J shed 3 bases, with 6 bases lying between them. This CDR3 has 11 amino acids. This CDR3 reads CSVGRDTEAFF. Here the CDR3 DNA reads TGCAGCGTTGGGAGGGACACTGAAGCTTTCTTT.

This chain connects TRBV6-4 to TRBJ1-1, with TRBD1 as a possible D gene (6 bases). The CDR3 has 15 residues. Germline V gene lookup returns CDR1 MRHNA and CDR2 SNTAGT. V lost 6 bases and J lost 0, with 14 bases in between. CDR3 coding DNA: TGTGCCAGCAGACTCTCCGGGACACTGAACACTGAAGCTTTCTTT. Protein product: CASRLSGTLNTEAFF.

This clone was seen once. The V gene is TRBV18, the J gene TRBJ2-7; 11 bases match TRBD1. The J segment lost 3 bases and the V segment lost 3 bases, leaving 7 bases of the junction unmatched. This CDR3 has 16 amino acids. Germline assignment: CDR1 KGHSH and CDR2 LQKENI. CDR3 nucleotides: TGTGCCAGCTCACCCGCGGATGGGACAGGGGGCTACGAGCAGTACTTC. Translating gives CASSPADGTGGYEQYF.

This clone has a single count. The gene calls are TRBV11-3 and TRBJ1-1, with a weak D call TRBD1 (5 bases). Trimming stripped 3 bases from V and 3 bases from J, with 8 bases between. From germline, CDR1 is SGHNT and CDR2 YENEEA. This CDR3 has 13 residues. CDR3 in DNA: TGTGCCAGCAGCTTTGGGGACTACACTGAAGCTTTCTTT. Its translation is CASSFGDYTEAFF.

V gene TRBV2 combines with J gene TRBJ1-6; 9 nucleotides line up with TRBD1. From germline, CDR1 is SNHLY and CDR2 FYNNEI. The CDR3 is 14 amino acids. The V segment lost 6 bases and the J segment 7 bases; nucleotides outside the gene matches: 4. CDR3 loop: CASRWDRVNSPLHF. Here the CDR3 DNA reads TGTGCCAGCAGGTGGGACAGGGTGAATTCACCCCTCCACTTT.

This chain connects TRBV12-5 to TRBJ1-5, with D tentatively TRBD1 (5 bases). The CDR3 spans 13 residues. V lost 3 bases and J lost 3, with 6 bases in between. Germline assignment: CDR1 LGHNT and CDR2 FRNRAP. The CDR3 spells CASGLGDNQPQHF. In nucleotides, the CDR3 is TGTGCTAGTGGTTTAGGGGACAATCAGCCCCAGCATTTT.

The chain is built from TRBV11-2 and TRBJ2-1; weak D call: TRBD1 (6 bases). Trimming shortened V by 0 bases and J by 8 bases, and 14 bases separated the two germline ends. Germline V CDR1 and CDR2: SGHAT, FQNNGV. The CDR3 is made up of 15 amino acids. Written as DNA, the CDR3 is TGTGCCAGCAGCTTAGATTGGGGGCCGCGGGATGAGCAGTTCTTC. Translating it yields CASSLDWGPRDEQFF.

For the CDR3, the DNA is TGTGCCAGCGGGGGACAGAACTATGGCTACACCTTC. Translation gives CASGGQNYGYTF. The rearrangement uses TRBV18 and TRBJ1-2; 7 bases are a match to TRBD1. Trimming cost V 8 bases and J 2 bases; bases outside gene matches: 2. The CDR3 loop spans 12 amino acids. Germline values: CDR1 KGHSH, CDR2 LQKENI.

V usage is TRBV4-1 and J usage is TRBJ2-2, with 11 positions matching TRBD2. CDR3 size: 18 residues. Germline V CDR1 and CDR2: MGHRA, YSYEKL. The junction had 13 bases not matched to a gene; V was cut back by 6 bases and J by 4 bases. CDR3 coding DNA: TGCGCCAGCAGGCCAGGGACTCTAGCGGGAGGACGCACCGGGGAGCTGTTTTTT. Translated, it gives CASRPGTLAGGRTGELFF.

The chain links TRBV5-4 to TRBJ2-2, with D possibly TRBD2 on 5 matching bases. This CDR3 is built from 14 residues. Trimming cost V 4 bases and J 4 bases, with 11 bases left between them. Germline CDR1 is SGHNT and CDR2 is YYREEE (reference sequence). The CDR3 DNA reads as TGTGCCAGCAGCCTTGGGAGTAGCACCGGGGAGCTGTTTTTT. This sequence encodes CASSLGSSTGELFF.

This clone was recorded a few times. The chain couples TRBV28 to TRBJ2-1; 11 nucleotides align to TRBD2. This CDR3 has 15 residues. V lost 8 bases and J lost 6; bases outside the gene matches: 9. Germline CDR1 is MDHEN and CDR2 is SYDVKM. CDR3 protein: CASGSIAGGRNEQFF. The CDR3, as DNA: TGTGCCAGCGGTTCAATAGCGGGAGGGCGCAATGAGCAGTTCTTC.

The rearrangement links TRBV13 to TRBJ2-1, with D tentatively TRBD1 (6 bases). Looked up from germline, CDR1 is PRHDT and CDR2 is FYEKMQ (reference sequence). V was clipped by 1 base and J by 9 bases, with 13 bases between them. The CDR3 consists of 14 residues. The CDR3 here is CASSLEGQIIEQFF. The CDR3 DNA sequence: TGTGCCAGCAGCTTAGAAGGACAGATTATTGAGCAGTTCTTC.

V gene TRBV5-1 combines with J gene TRBJ1-1; D is perhaps TRBD1 (5 bases). The germline gives CDR1 SGHRS, CDR2 YFSETQ. The V end was cut by 9 bases, the J end by 4 bases, with 13 bases between. The CDR3 length is 12 residues. Here the CDR3 DNA reads TGCGCCATGGGGGTGGGAGGCACTGAAGCTTTCTTT. Translating gives CAMGVGGTEAFF.